This T cell receptor beta chain was identified in a study of shared clonotypes between healthy human individuals. Whole-study context: With ages of 18 to 49, the donors were two women and a few men. Study-wide results and caveats: A few donors had around 5% of their naive CD4 clonotypes in common.

In germline, CDR1 is MDHEN, CDR2 SYDVKM. The CDR3 is made up of 13 amino acids. The V and J ends lost 7 bases and 6 bases respectively, with 14 bases between them. Here immunoSEQ multiplex PCR was the method, and the copy in TCRdb shows in-frame clones only, minus some. The data show around 1.6 million clones, approximately 98% seen once. Concerning this clone itself: Its cognate antigen is unknown.

This TCR derives from a man aged 25-40 years in good health. The V call is TRBV28, the J call TRBJ2-3, with unresolved D. The sample comprised naive CD4+ T cells sorted from blood. Subset noted: CD45RA+ positively selected. This chain's CDR3 is CASTIGGKDTQYF. The CDR3 nucleotides read TGTGCCAGCACCATTGGTGGGAAGGATACGCAGTATTTT.